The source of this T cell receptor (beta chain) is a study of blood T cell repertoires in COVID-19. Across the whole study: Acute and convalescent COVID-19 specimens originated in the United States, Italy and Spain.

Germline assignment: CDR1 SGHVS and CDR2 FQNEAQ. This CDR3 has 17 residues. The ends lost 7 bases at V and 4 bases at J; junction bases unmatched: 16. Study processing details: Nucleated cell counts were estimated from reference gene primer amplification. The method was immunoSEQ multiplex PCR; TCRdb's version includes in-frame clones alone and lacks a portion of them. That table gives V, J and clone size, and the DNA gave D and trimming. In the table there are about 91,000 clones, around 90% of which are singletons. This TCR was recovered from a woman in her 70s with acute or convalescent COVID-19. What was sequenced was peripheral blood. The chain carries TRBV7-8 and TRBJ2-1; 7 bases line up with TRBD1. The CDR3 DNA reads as TGTGCCAGCAACCAAAAACTCGACAGGGACCTTTACAATGAGCAGTTCTTC. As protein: CASNQKLDRDLYNEQFF.